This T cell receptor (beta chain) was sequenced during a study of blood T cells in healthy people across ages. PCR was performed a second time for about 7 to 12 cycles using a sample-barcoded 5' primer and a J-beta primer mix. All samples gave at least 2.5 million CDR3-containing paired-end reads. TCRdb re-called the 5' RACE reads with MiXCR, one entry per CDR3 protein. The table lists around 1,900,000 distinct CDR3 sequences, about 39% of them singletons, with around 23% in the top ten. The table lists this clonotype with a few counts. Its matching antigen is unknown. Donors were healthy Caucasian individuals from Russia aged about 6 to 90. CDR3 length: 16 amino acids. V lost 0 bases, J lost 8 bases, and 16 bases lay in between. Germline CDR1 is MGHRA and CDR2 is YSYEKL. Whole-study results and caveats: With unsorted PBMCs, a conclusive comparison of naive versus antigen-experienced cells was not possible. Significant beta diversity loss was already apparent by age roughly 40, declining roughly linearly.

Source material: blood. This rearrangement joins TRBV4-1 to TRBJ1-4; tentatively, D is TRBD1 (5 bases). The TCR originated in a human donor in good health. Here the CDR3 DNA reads TGCGCCAGCAGCCAAGATACGGGACTCCGGGGGGAAAAACTGTTTTTT. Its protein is CASSQDTGLRGEKLFF.